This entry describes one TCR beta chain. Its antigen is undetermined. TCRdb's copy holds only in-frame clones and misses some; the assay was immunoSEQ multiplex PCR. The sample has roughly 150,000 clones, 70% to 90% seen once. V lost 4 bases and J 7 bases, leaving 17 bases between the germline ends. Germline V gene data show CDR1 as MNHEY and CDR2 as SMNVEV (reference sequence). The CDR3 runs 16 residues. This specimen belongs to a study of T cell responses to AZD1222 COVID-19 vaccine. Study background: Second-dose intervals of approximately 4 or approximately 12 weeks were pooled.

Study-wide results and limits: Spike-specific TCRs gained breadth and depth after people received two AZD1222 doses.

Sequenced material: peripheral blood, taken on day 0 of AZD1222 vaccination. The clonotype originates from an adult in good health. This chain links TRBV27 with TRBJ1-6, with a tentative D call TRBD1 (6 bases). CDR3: CASSSGRGARNSPLHF. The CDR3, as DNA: TGTGCCAGCAGTTCGGGTAGGGGGGCGAGAAATTCACCCCTCCACTTT.